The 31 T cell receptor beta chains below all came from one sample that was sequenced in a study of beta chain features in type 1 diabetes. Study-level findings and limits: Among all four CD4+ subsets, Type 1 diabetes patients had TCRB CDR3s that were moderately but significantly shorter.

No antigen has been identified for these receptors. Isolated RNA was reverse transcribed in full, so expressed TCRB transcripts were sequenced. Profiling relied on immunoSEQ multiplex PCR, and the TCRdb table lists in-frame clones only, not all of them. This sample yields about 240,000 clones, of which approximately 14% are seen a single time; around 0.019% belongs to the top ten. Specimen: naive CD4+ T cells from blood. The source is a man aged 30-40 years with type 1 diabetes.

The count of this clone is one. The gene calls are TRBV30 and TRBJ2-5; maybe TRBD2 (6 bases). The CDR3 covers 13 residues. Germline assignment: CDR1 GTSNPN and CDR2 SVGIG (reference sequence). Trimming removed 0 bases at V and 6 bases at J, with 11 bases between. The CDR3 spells CAWSVASAQTQYF. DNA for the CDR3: TGTGCCTGGAGTGTGGCTAGCGCACAGACCCAGTACTTC. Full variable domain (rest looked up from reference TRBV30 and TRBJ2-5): SQTIHQWPATLVQPVGSPLSLECTVEGTSNPNLYWYRQAAGRGLQLLFYSVGIGQISSEVPQNLSASRPQDRQFILSSKKLLLSDSGFYLCAWSVASAQTQYFGPGTRLLVL.

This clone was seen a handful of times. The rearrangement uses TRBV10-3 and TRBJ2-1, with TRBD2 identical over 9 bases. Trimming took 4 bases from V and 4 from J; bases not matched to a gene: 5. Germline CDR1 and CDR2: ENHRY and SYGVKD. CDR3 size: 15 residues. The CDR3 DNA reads TGTGCCATCAGTGTGGCCAGCGGGGGGTACAATGAGCAGTTCTTC. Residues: CAISVASGGYNEQFF.

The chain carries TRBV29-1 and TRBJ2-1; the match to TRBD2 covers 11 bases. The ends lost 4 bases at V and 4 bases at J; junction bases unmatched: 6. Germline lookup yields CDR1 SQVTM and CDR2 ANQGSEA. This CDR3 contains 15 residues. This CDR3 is CSVAVGTSGYNEQFF. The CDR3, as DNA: TGCAGCGTTGCAGTCGGGACTAGCGGATACAATGAGCAGTTCTTC.

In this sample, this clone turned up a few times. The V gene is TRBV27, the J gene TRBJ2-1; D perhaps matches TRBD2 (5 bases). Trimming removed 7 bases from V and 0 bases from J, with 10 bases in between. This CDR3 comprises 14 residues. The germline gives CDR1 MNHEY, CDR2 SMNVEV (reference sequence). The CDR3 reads CASISGSSYNEQFF. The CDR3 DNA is TGTGCCAGCATTTCGGGGAGCTCCTACAATGAGCAGTTCTTC.

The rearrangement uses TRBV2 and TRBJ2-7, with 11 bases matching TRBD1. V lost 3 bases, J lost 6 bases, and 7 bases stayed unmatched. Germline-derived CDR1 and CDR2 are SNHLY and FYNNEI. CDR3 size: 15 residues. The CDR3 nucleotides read TGTGCCAGCAGTGAGCAGGGACAGGGGGTGTCCGAGCAGTACTTC. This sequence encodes CASSEQGQGVSEQYF.

This CDR3 reads CAWSGRLYGYTF. The CDR3 coding sequence is TGTGCCTGGAGTGGGCGGCTCTATGGCTACACCTTC. J is TRBJ1-2 and V is TRBV30; no reliable D call. V was clipped by 1 base and J by 4 bases, with 7 bases between them. Germline CDR1 GTSNPN, CDR2 SVGIG (reference sequence). This CDR3 comprises 12 residues.

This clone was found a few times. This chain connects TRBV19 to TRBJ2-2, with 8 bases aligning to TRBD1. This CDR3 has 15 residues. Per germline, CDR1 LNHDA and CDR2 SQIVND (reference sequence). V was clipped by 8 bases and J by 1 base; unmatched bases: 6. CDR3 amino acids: CASSPGGLNTGELFF. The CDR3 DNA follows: TGTGCCAGTTCCCCAGGGGGCCTGAACACCGGGGAGCTGTTTTTT.

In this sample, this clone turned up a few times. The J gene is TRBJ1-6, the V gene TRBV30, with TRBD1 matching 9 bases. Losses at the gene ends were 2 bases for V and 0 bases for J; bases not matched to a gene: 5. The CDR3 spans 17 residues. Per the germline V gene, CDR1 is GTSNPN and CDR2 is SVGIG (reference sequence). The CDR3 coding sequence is TGTGCCTGGAGTCCCGACAGGGGGAGCTCCTATAATTCACCCCTCCACTTT. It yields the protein CAWSPDRGSSYNSPLHF. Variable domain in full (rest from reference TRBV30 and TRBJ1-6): SQTIHQWPATLVQPVGSPLSLECTVEGTSNPNLYWYRQAAGRGLQLLFYSVGIGQISSEVPQNLSASRPQDRQFILSSKKLLLSDSGFYLCAWSPDRGSSYNSPLHFGNGTRLTVT.

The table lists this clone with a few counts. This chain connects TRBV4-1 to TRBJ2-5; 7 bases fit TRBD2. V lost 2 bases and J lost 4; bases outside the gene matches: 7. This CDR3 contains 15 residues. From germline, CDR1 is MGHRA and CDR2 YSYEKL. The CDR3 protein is CASSQSERERETQYF. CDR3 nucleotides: TGCGCCAGCAGCCAATCGGAGCGGGAACGAGAGACCCAGTACTTC.

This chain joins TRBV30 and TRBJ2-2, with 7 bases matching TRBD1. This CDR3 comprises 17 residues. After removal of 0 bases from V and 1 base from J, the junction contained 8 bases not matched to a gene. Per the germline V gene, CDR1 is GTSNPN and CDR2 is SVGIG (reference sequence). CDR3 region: CAWSVQGWTGNTGELFF. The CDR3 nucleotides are TGTGCCTGGAGTGTCCAGGGCTGGACAGGGAACACCGGGGAGCTGTTTTTT.

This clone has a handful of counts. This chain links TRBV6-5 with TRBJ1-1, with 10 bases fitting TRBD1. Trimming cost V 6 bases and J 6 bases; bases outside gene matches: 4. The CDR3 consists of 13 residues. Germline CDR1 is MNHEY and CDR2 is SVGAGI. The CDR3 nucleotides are TGTGCCAGCAGGCTCGGACAGGGGGCTGAAGCTTTCTTT. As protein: CASRLGQGAEAFF.

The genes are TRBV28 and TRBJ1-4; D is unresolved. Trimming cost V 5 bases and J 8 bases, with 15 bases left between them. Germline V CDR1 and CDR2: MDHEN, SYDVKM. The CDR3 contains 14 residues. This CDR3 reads CASSPSPPREKLFF. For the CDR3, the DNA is TGTGCCAGCAGTCCCAGCCCCCCGAGGGAAAAACTGTTTTTT.

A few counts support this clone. The CDR3 here is CASSKGTSGRNEQFF. The CDR3 DNA follows: TGTGCCAGCAGTAAAGGGACTAGCGGGAGAAATGAGCAGTTCTTC. The gene calls are TRBV6-1 and TRBJ2-1; the match to TRBD2 covers 14 bases. Losses at the gene ends were 5 bases for V and 7 bases for J; bases not matched to a gene: 4. Germline CDR1 reads MNHNS; CDR2 reads SASEGT. This CDR3 has 15 residues.

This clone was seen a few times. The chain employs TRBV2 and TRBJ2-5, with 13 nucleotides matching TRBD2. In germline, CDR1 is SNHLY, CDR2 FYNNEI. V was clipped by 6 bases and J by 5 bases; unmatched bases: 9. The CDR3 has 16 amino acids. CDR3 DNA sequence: TGTGCCAGCAGCCTCGGACTAGCGGGAGTTGAGGAGACCCAGTACTTC. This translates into CASSLGLAGVEETQYF.

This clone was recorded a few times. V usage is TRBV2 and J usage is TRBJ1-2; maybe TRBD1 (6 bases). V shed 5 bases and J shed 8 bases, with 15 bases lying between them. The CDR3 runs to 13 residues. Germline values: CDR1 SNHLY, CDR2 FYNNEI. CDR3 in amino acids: CASSPGQLEGYTF. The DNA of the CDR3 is TGTGCCAGCAGTCCGGGACAACTTGAGGGCTACACCTTC.

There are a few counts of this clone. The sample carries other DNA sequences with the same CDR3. The CDR3 DNA is TGTGCCAGCAGCCTAGGGGGAGGCACAGATACGCAGTATTTT. This gives the protein CASSLGGGTDTQYF. The genes are TRBV14 and TRBJ2-3, with D perhaps TRBD1 (6 bases). Germline V lookup: CDR1 SGHDN, CDR2 FVKESK. V dropped 4 bases and J dropped 1 base, with 9 bases sitting between them. The CDR3 has 14 amino acids. The whole variable domain, remainder taken from reference TRBV14 and TRBJ2-3, is EAGVTQFPSHSVIEKGQTVTLRCDPISGHDNLYWYRRVMGKEIKFLLHFVKESKQDESGMPNNRFLAERTGGTYSTLKVQPAELEDSGVYFCASSLGGGTDTQYFGPGTRLTVL.

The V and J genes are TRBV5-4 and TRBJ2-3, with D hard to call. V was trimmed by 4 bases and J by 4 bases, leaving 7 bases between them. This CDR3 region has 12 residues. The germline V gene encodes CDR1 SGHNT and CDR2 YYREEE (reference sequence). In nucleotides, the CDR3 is TGTGCCAGCAGCGCACGGGCAGATACGCAGTATTTT. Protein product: CASSARADTQYF.

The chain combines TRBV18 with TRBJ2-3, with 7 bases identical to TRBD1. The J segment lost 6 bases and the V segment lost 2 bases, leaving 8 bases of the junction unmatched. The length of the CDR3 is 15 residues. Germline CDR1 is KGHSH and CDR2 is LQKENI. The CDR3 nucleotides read TGTGCCAGCTCACCAAACAGGGGCCTGCTGGATACGCAGTATTTT. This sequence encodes CASSPNRGLLDTQYF.

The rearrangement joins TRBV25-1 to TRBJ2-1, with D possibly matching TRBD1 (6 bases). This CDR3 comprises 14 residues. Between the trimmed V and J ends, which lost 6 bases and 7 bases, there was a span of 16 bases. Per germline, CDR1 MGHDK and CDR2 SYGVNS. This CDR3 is CASRDSSNGNEQFF. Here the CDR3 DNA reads TGTGCCAGCAGGGACAGTTCGAACGGGAATGAGCAGTTCTTC.

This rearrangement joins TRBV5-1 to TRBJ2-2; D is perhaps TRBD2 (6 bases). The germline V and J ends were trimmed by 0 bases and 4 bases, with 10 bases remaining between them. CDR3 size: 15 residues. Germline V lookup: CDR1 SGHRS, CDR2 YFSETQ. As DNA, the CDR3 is TGCGCCAGCAGCTTGGGGGACTCCGTCACCGGGGAGCTGTTTTTT. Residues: CASSLGDSVTGELFF.

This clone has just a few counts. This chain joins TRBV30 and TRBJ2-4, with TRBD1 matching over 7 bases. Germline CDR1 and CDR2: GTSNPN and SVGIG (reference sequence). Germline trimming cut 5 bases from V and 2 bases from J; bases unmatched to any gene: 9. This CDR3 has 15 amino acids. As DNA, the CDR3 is TGTGCCTGGGGGGGACAGAACCCAACCAAAAACATTCAGTACTTC. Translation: CAWGGQNPTKNIQYF.

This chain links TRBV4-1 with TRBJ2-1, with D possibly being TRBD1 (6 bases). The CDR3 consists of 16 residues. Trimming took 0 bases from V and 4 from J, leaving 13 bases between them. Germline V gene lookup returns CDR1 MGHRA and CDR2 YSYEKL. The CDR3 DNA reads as TGCGCCAGCAGCCAAGATACCACAGGGTCATACAATGAGCAGTTCTTC. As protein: CASSQDTTGSYNEQFF.

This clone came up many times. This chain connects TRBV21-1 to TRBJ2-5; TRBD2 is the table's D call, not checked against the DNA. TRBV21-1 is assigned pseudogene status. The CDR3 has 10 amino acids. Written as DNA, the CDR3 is TGTGCCACCCCCCTCGAGACCCAGTACTTC. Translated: CATPLETQYF.

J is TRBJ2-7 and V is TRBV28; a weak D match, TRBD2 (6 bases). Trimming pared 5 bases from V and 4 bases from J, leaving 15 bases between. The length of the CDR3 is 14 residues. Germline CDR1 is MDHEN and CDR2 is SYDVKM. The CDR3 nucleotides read TGTGCCAGCAGTACCCGGAGGGAGGAATACGAGCAGTACTTC. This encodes CASSTRREEYEQYF.

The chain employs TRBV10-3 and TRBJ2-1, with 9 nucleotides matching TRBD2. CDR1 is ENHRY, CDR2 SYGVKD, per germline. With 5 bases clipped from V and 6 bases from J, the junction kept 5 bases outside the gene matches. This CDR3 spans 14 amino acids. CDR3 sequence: CAISLAGFSNEQFF. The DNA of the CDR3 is TGTGCCATCAGTCTAGCGGGGTTTTCCAATGAGCAGTTCTTC.

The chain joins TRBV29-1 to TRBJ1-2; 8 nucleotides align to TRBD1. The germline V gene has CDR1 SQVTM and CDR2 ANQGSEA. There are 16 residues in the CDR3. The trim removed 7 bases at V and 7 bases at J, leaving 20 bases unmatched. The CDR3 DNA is TGCAGCGCCCTGGAGGCAGGGGGCTGGGGAGGATCTGGCTACACCTTC. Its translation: CSALEAGGWGGSGYTF.

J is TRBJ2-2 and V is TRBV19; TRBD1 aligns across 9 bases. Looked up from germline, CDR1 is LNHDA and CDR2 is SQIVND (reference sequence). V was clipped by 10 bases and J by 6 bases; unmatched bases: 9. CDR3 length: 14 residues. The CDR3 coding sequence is TGTGCCACCCAAGGGACAGGGAAAGCCGGGGAGCTGTTTTTT. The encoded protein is CATQGTGKAGELFF.

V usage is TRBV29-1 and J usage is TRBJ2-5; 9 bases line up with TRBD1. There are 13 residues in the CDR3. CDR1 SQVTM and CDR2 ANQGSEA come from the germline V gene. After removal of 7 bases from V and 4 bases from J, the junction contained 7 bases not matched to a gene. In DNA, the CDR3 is TGCAGCGGTGCCCGGACAGGGGTAGAGACCCAGTACTTC. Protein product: CSGARTGVETQYF.

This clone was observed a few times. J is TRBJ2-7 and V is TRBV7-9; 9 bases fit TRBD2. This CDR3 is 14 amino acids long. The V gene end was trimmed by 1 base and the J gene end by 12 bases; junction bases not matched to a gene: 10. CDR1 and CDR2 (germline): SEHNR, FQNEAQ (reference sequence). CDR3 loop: CASSLVPPAGGPYF. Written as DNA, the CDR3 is TGTGCCAGCAGCTTAGTCCCCCCAGCGGGAGGACCGTACTTC.

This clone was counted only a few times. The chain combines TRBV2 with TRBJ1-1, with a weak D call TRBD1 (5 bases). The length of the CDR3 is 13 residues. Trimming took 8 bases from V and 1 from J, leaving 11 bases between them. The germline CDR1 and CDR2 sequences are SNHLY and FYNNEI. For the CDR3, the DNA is TGTGCCAGCGGGGCAGGTTCGAACACTGAAGCTTTCTTT. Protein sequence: CASGAGSNTEAFF.

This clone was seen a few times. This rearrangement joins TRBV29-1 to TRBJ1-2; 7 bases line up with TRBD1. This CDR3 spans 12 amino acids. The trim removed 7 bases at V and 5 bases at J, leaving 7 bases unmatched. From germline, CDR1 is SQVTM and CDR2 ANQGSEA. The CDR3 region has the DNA TGCAGCGCCAAGGGACAGTTATATGGCTACACCTTC. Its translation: CSAKGQLYGYTF.